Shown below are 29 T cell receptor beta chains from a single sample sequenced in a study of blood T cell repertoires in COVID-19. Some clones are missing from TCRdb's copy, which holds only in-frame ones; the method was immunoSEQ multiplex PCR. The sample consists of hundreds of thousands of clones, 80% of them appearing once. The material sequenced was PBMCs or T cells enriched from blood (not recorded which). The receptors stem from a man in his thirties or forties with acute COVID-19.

Written as DNA, the CDR3 is TGTGCCAGCAGTCGGGGGATTAATGAAAAACTGTTTTTT. Its translation: CASSRGINEKLFF. The chain recombines TRBV27 with TRBJ1-4; tentatively, D is TRBD1 (5 bases). V was shortened by 5 bases and J by 4 bases, with 8 bases between the two germline ends. The CDR3 spans 13 residues. The germline CDR1 and CDR2 sequences are MNHEY and SMNVEV (reference sequence). The variable domain in full, with the rest retrieved from reference TRBV27 and TRBJ1-4, is EAQVTQNPRYLITVTGKKLTVTCSQNMNHEYMSWYRQDPGLGLRQIYYSMNVEVTDKGDVPEGYKVSRKEKRNFPLILESPSPNQTSLYFCASSRGINEKLFFGSGTQLSVL.

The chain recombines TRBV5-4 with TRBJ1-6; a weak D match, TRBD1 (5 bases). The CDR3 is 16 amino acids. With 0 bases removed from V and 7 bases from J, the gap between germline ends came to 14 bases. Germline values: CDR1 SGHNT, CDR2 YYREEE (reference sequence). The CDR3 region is CASSLGRTGGNSPLHF. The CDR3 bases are TGTGCCAGCAGCTTGGGAAGAACGGGGGGAAATTCACCCCTCCACTTT.

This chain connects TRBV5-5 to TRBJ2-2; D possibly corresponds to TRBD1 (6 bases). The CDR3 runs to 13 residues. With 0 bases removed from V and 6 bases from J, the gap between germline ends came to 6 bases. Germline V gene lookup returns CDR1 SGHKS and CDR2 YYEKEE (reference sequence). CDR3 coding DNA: TGTGCCAGCAGCTTGGAGGGGGCCGGGGAGCTGTTTTTT. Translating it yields CASSLEGAGELFF.

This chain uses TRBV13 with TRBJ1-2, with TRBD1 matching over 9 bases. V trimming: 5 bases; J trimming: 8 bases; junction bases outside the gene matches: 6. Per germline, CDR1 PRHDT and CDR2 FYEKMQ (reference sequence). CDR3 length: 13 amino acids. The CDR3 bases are TGTGCCAGCAGCCACGGACAGGGGAGAGGCTACACCTTC. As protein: CASSHGQGRGYTF.

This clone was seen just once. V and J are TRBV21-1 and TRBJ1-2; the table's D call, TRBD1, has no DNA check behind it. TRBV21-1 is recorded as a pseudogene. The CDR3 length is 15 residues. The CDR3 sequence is CASSRFAGTGEGYTF. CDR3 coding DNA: TGTGCCAGCAGCAGATTTGCTGGGACAGGGGAAGGCTACACCTTC.

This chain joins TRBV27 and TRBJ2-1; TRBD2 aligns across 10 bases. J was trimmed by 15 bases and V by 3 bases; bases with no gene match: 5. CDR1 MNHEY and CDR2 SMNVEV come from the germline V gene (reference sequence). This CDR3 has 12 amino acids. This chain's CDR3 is CASSFLAGDVFF. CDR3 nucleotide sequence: TGTGCCAGCAGTTTCCTAGCGGGGGATGTGTTCTTC.

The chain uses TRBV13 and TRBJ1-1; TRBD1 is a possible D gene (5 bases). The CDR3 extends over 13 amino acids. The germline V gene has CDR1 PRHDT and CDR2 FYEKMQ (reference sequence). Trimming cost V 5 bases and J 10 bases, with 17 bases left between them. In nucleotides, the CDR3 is TGTGCCAGCAGCAGCGGGGGGATTTCCGGAGCTTTCTTT. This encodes CASSSGGISGAFF.

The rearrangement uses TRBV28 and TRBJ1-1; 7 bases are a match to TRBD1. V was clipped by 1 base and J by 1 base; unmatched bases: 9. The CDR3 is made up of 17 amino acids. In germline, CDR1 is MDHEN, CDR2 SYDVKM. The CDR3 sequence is CASSLYGLTGENTEAFF. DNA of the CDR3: TGTGCCAGCAGTTTATATGGATTAACAGGGGAGAACACTGAAGCTTTCTTT.

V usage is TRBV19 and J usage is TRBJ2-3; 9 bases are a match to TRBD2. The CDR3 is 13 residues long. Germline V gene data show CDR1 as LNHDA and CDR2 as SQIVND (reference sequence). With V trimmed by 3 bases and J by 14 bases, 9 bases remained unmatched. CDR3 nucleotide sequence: TGTGCCAGTAGTATTCCCCCAGCGGGGGGTTGGTATTTT. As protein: CASSIPPAGGWYF.

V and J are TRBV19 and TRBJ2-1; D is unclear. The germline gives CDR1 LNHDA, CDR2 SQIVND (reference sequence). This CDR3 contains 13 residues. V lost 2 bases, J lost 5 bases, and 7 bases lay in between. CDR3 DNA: TGTGCCAGTAGTATAATTCCGGACAATGAGCAGTTCTTC. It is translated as CASSIIPDNEQFF. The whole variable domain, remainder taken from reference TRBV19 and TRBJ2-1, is DGGITQSPKYLFRKEGQNVTLSCEQNLNHDAMYWYRQDPGQGLRLIYYSQIVNDFQKGDIAEGYSVSREKKESFPLTVTSAQKNPTAFYLCASSIIPDNEQFFGPGTRLTVL.

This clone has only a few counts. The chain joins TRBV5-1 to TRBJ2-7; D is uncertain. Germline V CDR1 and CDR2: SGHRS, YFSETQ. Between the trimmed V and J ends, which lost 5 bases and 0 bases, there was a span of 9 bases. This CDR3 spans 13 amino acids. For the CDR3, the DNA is TGCGCCAGCAGTTTGTCTAGCTCCTACGAGCAGTACTTC. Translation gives CASSLSSSYEQYF.

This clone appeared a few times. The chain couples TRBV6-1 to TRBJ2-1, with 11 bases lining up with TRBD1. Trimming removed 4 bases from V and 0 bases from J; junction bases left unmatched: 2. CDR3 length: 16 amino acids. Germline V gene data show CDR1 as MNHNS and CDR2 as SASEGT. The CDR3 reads CASSVGTGGSYNEQFF. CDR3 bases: TGTGCCAGCAGTGTGGGGACAGGGGGCTCCTACAATGAGCAGTTCTTC.

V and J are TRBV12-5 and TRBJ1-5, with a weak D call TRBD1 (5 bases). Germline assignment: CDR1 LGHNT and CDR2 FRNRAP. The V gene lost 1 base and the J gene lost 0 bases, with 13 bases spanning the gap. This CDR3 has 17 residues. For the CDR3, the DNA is TGTGCTAGTGGTTTGGGTAGGCCACAGGCTAGCAATCAGCCCCAGCATTTT. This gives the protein CASGLGRPQASNQPQHF.

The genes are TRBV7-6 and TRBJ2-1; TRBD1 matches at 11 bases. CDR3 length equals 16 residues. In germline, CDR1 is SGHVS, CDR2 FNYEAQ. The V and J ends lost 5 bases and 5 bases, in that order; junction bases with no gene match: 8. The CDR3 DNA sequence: TGTGCCAGCAGCGCCACCGGGACAGGGGGAAACAATGAGCAGTTCTTC. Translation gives CASSATGTGGNNEQFF. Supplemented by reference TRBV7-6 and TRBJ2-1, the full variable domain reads GAGVSQSPRYKVTKRGQDVALRCDPISGHVSLYWYRQALGQGPEFLTYFNYEAQQDKSGLPNDRFSAERPEGSISTLTIQRTEQRDSAMYRCASSATGTGGNNEQFFGPGTRLTVL.

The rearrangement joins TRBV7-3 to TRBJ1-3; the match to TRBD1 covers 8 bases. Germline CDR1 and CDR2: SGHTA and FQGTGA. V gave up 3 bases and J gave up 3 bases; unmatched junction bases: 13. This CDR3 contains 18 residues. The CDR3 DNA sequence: TGTGCCAGCAGCTTCGTTCCTATCAGGGGGCTATGTGGAAACACCATATATTTT. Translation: CASSFVPIRGLCGNTIYF.

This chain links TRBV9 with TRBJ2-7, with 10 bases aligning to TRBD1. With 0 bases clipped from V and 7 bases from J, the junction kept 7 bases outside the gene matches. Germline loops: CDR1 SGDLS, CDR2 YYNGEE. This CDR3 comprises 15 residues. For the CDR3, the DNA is TGTGCCAGCAGCGTAGACGGGACAGGGGTGTGGGAGCAGTACTTC. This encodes CASSVDGTGVWEQYF.

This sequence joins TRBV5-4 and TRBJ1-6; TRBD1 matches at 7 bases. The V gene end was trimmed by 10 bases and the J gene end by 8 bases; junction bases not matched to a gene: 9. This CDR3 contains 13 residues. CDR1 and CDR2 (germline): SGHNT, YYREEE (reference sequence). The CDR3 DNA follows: TGTGCCGTCCACAGGGGAGATGATTCACCCCTCCACTTT. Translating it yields CAVHRGDDSPLHF.

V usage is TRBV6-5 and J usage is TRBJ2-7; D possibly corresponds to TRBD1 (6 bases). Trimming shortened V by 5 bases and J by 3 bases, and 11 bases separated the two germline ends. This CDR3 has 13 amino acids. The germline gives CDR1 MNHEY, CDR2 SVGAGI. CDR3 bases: TGTGCCAGCAGTCGACAGGAGTTCTACGAGCAGTACTTC. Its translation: CASSRQEFYEQYF.

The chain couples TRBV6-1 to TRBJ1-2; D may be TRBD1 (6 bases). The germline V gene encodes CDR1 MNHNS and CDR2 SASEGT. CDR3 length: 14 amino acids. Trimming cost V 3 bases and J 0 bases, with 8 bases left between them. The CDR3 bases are TGTGCCAGCAGTGAGACAGGATCTAACTATGGCTACACCTTC. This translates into CASSETGSNYGYTF.

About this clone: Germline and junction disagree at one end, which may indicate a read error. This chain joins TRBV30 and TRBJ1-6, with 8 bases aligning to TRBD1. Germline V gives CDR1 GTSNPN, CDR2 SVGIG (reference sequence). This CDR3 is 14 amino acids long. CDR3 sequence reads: CAWKGQGGNPPLHF. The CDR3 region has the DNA TGTGCCTGGAAAGGACAGGGTGGTAATCCACCCCTCCACTTT.

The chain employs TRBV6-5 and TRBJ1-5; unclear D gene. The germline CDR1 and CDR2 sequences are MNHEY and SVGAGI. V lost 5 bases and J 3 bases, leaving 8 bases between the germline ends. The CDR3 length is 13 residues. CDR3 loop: CASSPWANQPQHF. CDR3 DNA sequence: TGTGCCAGCAGTCCTTGGGCCAATCAGCCCCAGCATTTT.

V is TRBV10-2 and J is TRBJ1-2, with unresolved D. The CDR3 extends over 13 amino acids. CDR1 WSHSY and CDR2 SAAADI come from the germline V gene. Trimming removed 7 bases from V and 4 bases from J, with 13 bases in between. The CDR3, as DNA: TGCGCCAGCAACCAGGATGATGGCTATGGCTACACCTTC. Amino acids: CASNQDDGYGYTF.

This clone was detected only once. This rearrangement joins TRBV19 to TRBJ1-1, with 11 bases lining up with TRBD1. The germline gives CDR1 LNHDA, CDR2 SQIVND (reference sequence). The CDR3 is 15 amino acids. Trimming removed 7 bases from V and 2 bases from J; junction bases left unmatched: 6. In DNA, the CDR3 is TGTGCCAGTACCCCCGGACAGGGGGCTAACACTGAAGCTTTCTTT. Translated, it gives CASTPGQGANTEAFF.

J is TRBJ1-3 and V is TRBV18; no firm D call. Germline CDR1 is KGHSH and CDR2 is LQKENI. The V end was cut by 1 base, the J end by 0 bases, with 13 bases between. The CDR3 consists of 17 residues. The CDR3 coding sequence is TGTGCCAGCTCACCACGAGTAATCACGAGCTCTGGAAACACCATATATTTT. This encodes CASSPRVITSSGNTIYF.

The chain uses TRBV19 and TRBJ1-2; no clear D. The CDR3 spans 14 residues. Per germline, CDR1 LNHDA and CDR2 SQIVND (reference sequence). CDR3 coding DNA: TGTGCAACCAAGTACACCTTGGGCAACTATGGCTACACCTTC. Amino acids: CATKYTLGNYGYTF.

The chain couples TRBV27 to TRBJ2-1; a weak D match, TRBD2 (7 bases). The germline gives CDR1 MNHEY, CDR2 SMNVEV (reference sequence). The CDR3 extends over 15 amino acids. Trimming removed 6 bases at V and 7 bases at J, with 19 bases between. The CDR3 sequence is CASRILGGPVNEQFF. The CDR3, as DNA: TGTGCCAGCAGGATCCTCGGGGGGCCGGTGAATGAGCAGTTCTTC.

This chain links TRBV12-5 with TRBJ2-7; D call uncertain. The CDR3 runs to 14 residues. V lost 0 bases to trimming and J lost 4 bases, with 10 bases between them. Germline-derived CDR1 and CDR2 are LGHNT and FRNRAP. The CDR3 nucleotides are TGTGCTAGTGGTTTGGTAGTGGGCACGTACGAGCAGTACTTC. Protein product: CASGLVVGTYEQYF.

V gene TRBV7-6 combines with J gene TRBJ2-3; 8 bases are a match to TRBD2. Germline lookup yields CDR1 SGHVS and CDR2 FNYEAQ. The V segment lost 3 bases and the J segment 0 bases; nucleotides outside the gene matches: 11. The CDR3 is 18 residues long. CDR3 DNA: TGTGCCAGCAGCTTCCGCGGGGGGTCCTCCACTAGCACAGATACGCAGTATTTT. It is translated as CASSFRGGSSTSTDTQYF.

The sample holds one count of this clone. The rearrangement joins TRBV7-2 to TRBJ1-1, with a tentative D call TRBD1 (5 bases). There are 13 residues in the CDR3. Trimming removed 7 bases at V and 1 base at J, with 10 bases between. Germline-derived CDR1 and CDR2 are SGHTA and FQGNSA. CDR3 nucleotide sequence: TGTGCCAGCAAGGGGCCGGGGAACACTGAAGCTTTCTTT. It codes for CASKGPGNTEAFF. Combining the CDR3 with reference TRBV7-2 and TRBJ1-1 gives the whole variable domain GAGVSQSPSNKVTEKGKDVELRCDPISGHTALYWYRQSLGQGLEFLIYFQGNSAPDKSGLPSDRFSAERTGGSVSTLTIQRTQQEDSAVYLCASKGPGNTEAFFGQGTRLTVV.